This T cell receptor (beta chain) was recorded in a study of T cell repertoires and HLA-DP antigens. Study background: Versus self, one alloantigen differed at one groove amino acid, the other at about 10. Pre-culture CD4+ samples used about 1,100 ng DNA versus 200 to 250 ng for CD137+CD4+ sorts.

Some clones are missing from TCRdb's copy, which holds only in-frame ones; the method was immunoSEQ multiplex PCR. The table has approximately 89,000 clones, approximately 86% seen once. Germline assignment: CDR1 MNHEY and CDR2 SVGAGI. The ends lost 5 bases at V and 8 bases at J; junction bases unmatched: 8. The CDR3 sequence is 14 residues long. On this clone itself: Its antigen is unidentified.

The sequencing sample was made of CD4+ T cells from PBMCs. The sequence came from a man aged 45-60 years in good health and CMV-seronegative. The rearrangement links TRBV6-5 to TRBJ2-1, with 8 bases fitting TRBD2. DNA of the CDR3: TGTGCCAGCAGTACCGGGGGGGCAATCGATGAGCAGTTCTTC. Translated, it gives CASSTGGAIDEQFF.